This TCR beta chain was identified during a study of response to subunit inactivated influenza vaccine (dated by TCRdb to the late 2010s). Notes on the research overall: To follow how T cells responded to a trivalent subunit inactivated influenza vaccine, the researchers relied on deep quantitative profiling of the T cell receptor repertoire.

Deletion took 0 bases off V and 8 bases off J, with a span of 9 bases between the germline ends. CDR1 and CDR2, looked up from the germline V gene, are SGHRS and YFSETQ. Reading from cysteine to phenylalanine, the CDR3 counts 13 amino acids. CDR3 DNA only is kept here, 39 bases in frame from base 1. What the study reported, not specific to this receptor: The authors proposed that each seasonal influenza vaccination may bring in only a limited number of new T cells.

On this clonotype: This receptor's antigen is unknown. One base away there is no much larger clone; base qualities are not given.

Libraries were constructed by RT-PCR. TCRdb lists the instrument as Illumina HiSeq 2500. TCRdb's own reprocessing of the public reads used fastp at Q25 and MiXCR and kept productive beta chains. A single entry per CDR3 protein holds the most common genes and DNA from its merged rows. The sample has 200,000 to 300,000 distinct CDR3 sequences on record, 10% to 15% of them singletons. Together, the top ten hold approximately 8.4% of the sample. The receptor was isolated from a man aged 50 to 59 who received an inactivated influenza vaccine. Donor details come from another sample of the same person, matched by shared clones. The sequence links TRBV5-1 to TRBJ2-1; TRBD1 might be the D gene, on 6 matching bases. The sequenced sample was non-naive T cells sorted from PBMCs, obtained around 14 days before vaccination. The cell subset or site label of this sample denotes: memory T cell fraction. The DNA is TGCGCCAGCAGCTTGGGTACAGGGTATGAGCAGTTCTTC. Its coded protein is CASSLGTGYEQFF.